This note documents a single T cell receptor (beta chain) sequence. This clone was counted only a few times. No cognate antigen has been identified for it. No much larger clone exists at a distance of one base, and base qualities are not known. The data originate from a study of cytomegalovirus exposure and HLA in healthy donors (dated by TCRdb to between 2016 and 2019). Study-wide context: An earlier analysis of approximately 640 of the donors reported 250 to 300 Gb of sequence data and some 120 million unique TCR beta sequences from some 180 million T cells. An early release that covered 640 HLA-typed donors contained approximately 300 gigabases of sequencing data and about 93 million unique TCR sequences. Of the 300 to 500 genotyped donors, less than 85% were placed in the genetic ancestry cluster associated with self-reported Caucasian donors. The study was designed to test whether signatures of past pathogen exposure could be identified by cataloging public T cell receptors. The T cell repertoires of under 750 subjects were profiled by immunosequencing and related to cytomegalovirus serostatus. Besides the first cohort of under 700 subjects, a separate validation cohort made up of 120 different subjects was used. To predict cytomegalovirus infection status, the study combined high-throughput TCR immunosequencing, statistical association of individual TCRs with disease status, and machine learning. To study patterns of TCR occurrence, a later analysis re-analyzed previously published TCR beta repertoires from around 700 donors and added high-resolution HLA genotyping. Rather than using new phenotypic data, the later analysis identified candidate immune exposures from TCR beta sequences and from how often those sequences occurred across donors. An earlier analysis of roughly 580 of the donors used high-throughput TCR beta sequencing to judge whether each TCR beta V gene segment behaved as functional or pseudogenic. Donor age, sex, ethnicity and CMV serostatus were compiled alongside the repertoire data. Genome-wide SNP genotypes for about 65% of the 666 donors were used in a later genetic analysis, which treated that subset as a discovery cohort. All discovery cohort repertoires had been generated using a single sequencing platform. HLA typing included class I and class II loci at four-digit resolution. The number of donors typed differed by locus, with 629-630 for A, B, C, DRB1 and DQB1, 522 for DQA1, approximately 570 for DPA1, and over 400 for DPB1. Roughly 5 DR-DQ haplotypes were handled as single units for association and clustering, since linkage in the cohort was strong. Across some 400 genotyped donors of the cohort, an average of roughly 230,000 unique TCR beta nucleotide sequences per donor were sequenced, and approximately 17% of those sequences were non-productive. The research as a whole found: In a later genetic analysis, fewer N-insertions in productive TCRs were reported among donors in an Asian-associated ancestry cluster than the approximately 630-donor mean. At a false discovery rate of 0.05, a later analysis linked approximately 18,000 TCR beta sequences to specific HLA alleles. In both the original and validation cohorts, the classifier was reported to diagnose cytomegalovirus status with high specificity and sensitivity. Because HLA typing was missing for some donors at each locus, association tests included only the typed subset. According to a later analysis, TCR association rates differed among HLA loci, with DRB1 alleles showing the most associated TCRs and HLA-C alleles showing the fewest. CMV serostatus was the only immune exposure information available for the cohort. A further reported finding was that TCR beta sequences accurately predicted the HLA-A and HLA-B alleles for most subjects in the first cohort. When HLA alleles, especially DR and DQ, strongly co-occurred, attributing TCR associations to individual alleles was difficult. The cohort was sequenced for TCR beta chains only, and without alpha or paired-chain data the features that could be detected were limited. In vitro tests confirmed that a few of the cytomegalovirus-associated TCR beta chains recognize cytomegalovirus antigens. Most TCR sequences were observed very rarely across donors, whereas some public TCRs were present in many individuals. In a later analysis, most CMV-associated TCR beta chains were found to appear HLA-restricted, with HLA associations seemingly driven largely by CMV exposure. The presence/absence analyses assumed that sequencing depth was roughly uniform across donors, and that assumption may not be true. Because the 87-base-pair reads could not distinguish some IMGT-functional V segments, including TRBV6-2 and TRBV6-3, those segments were excluded. According to the authors, the approach could potentially be generalized to other disease states and immunological phenotypes. V-gene and J-gene trimming of TCR beta chains was associated with a missense DCLRE1C variant in a later genetic analysis, and the association was replicated in an independent cohort. Broadly in line with IMGT annotations, most TCR beta V segments showed up in productive rearrangements about 90% or about 30% of the time in an earlier analysis of 450 to 750 of the donors. Linkage disequilibrium might explain the correlated functional status among segregating V segments, but an unknown experimental factor could not be ruled out. The study listed 150 to 200 TCR beta chains as associated with cytomegalovirus. In a later analysis, HLA-associated TCR beta chains showed more clonal expansion and lower generation probabilities than non-associated chains that were equally common. In a later analysis, several top co-occurrence clusters were reported to appear linked to parvovirus B19, influenza, CMV and Epstein-Barr virus. A group of highly shared sequence variants was considered likely to be a technical artifact of the sequencing pipeline. Roughly 17 rarely observed V segments, including chromosome 9 orphons, were excluded from the earlier analysis of approximately 600 of the donors because counts were too low.

The library was generated by the immunoSEQ multiplex PCR assay. The multiplex PCR relied on a mix of 60 forward primers for TCR Vbeta segments and 13 reverse primers for TCR Jbeta segments. The CDR3 region of rearranged TCR beta genes was amplified from genomic DNA by a multiplex PCR assay. The Illumina HiSeq System was used to sequence the amplified TCR beta libraries as 87-base-pair reads. The published analysis was carried out like this. In a later analysis, 80 million or so unique TCR beta chains were counted across the approximately 640 repertoires, and approximately 9.9 million of these chains were shared by at least two donors. To remove PCR and sequencing errors, raw reads were error-corrected and collapsed into unique sequences using a nearest-neighbor algorithm that merged closely related sequences. To assign V, D and J gene segments, CDR3 sequences were aligned to IMGT reference sequences. For a sequence to be retained, at least a six-nucleotide match to both a V gene segment and a J gene segment was required. A rearrangement counted as productive if the CDR3 had no stop codons and remained in frame with V and J, and every other rearrangement counted as non-productive. Following IMGT convention, CDR3 was defined as the stretch from the second conserved V-encoded cysteine up to the conserved J-encoded phenylalanine. The earlier analysis of about 500 of the donors excluded sequences that lacked an unambiguous match to a single V gene segment. An earlier analysis of 500 to 600 of the donors classified V segments as functional when productive rearrangements were above 56.7% and as segregating when the standard deviation between donors was above 5%. A statistical classification framework was developed to diagnose cytomegalovirus status using the catalog of TCR beta chain sequences. A later analysis assigned V and J genes by comparing TCR nucleotide sequences with IMGT/GENE-DB human TR gene sequences. A later analysis assigned CDR3 sequences and most-parsimonious VDJ recombination scenarios with the TCRdist pipeline. A later analysis defined each TCR beta chain by its CDR3 amino acid sequence plus V-gene family, and excluded reads lacking a unique V-gene family. In a later analysis, several hundred highly shared, low-generation-probability nucleotide sequences were removed to address suspected cross-contamination and a sequencing artifact. For each public chain, a later analysis derived a clonal expansion index from normalized ranks of inferred template counts within each repertoire. Generation probabilities in a later analysis came from a VDJ recombination model fitted to out-of-frame rearrangements, and those results were checked against IGoR. In a later analysis, TCR-TCR, TCR-HLA and TCR-CMV co-occurrence was scored with hypergeometric tests, and a repertoire-size bias correction was applied to TCR pairs. A later analysis estimated false discovery rates by permuting HLA or CMV assignments 20 times. In a later analysis, co-occurring TCRs were grouped with DBSCAN, and TCRdist sequence similarity was added when clustering was performed within HLA-allele-positive subsets. Repertoires with fewer than 30,000 or more than 120,000 public chains were left out of co-occurrence clustering, as were a handful of repertoires with anomalous nucleotide sharing. TCRdb stores this immuneACCESS table with in-frame sequences only. Part of the clones is absent; in the studies checked, under half of the shortfall reflects unresolved V genes, and no reason is known for the rest. V and J calls and clone size come straight from that table; D and trimming were deduced from the DNA. The sample table holds tens of thousands of clones, of which 78% were seen once. The top ten hold around 3.2% of the sample.

As encoded in the germline V gene, CDR1 is MNHEY while CDR2 is SVGAGI. V is cut by 6 bases and J by 4 bases, and the space between the germline ends is 11 bases. The CDR3 sequence holds 13 residues, the cysteine and phenylalanine included. This entry keeps only the CDR3 DNA: 39 bases, framed from base 1. In total, roughly 710 healthy bone marrow donors made up the cohort. Cohort members were all nominally healthy when sampled, although unrecorded immune exposures were likely present. The donor tested CMV seronegative and was one of the 352 seronegative cohort members. Each donor provided a peripheral blood sample, and peripheral blood mononuclear cells were used for TCR beta sequencing. Genomic DNA extraction from the blood cell samples was performed with the Qiagen DNeasy Blood Extraction Kit.

This receptor was identified in a woman aged 40-49 years in good health and CMV-seronegative. Here the chain combines TRBV6-5 and TRBJ2-3; perhaps TRBD2 is the D gene, with 5 bases matching. Source material: PBMCs. The sequenced DNA: TGTGCCAGCAGGAAACCCGGGGCAGATACGCAGTATTTT. This gives the protein CASRKPGADTQYF.